This T cell receptor (beta chain) originates from a study of blood T cell repertoires in COVID-19. Study-wide context: From the United States, Italy and Spain came samples of acute and convalescent COVID-19. Sources were T cells, B-cell-depleted T cells, or PBMCs; the material itself was cDNA or gDNA.

Authors' methods: Estimated nucleated cell counts came from reference gene primer amplification. Sequencing was performed with immunoSEQ multiplex PCR; in TCRdb, only in-frame clones are kept and a portion is missing. From that table come the V and J calls and clone size; the DNA was used to work out D and trimming. Seen here are 250,000 to 300,000 clones, approximately 80% observed once, and the top ten hold 2.5% to 3.5%. Germline assignment: CDR1 SGHNT and CDR2 YYREEE (reference sequence). Trimming took 0 bases from V and 4 from J; bases not matched to a gene: 9. The CDR3 loop spans 16 amino acids.

The gene calls are TRBV5-4 and TRBJ1-2, with 7 positions matching TRBD1. Sequencing used peripheral blood. This sequence was found in a woman aged 55-69 years with active or convalescent COVID-19. CDR3 sequence (DNA): TGTGCCAGCAGCTTGGAAGACAGGGCCATTCTCTATGGCTACACCTTC. It is translated as CASSLEDRAILYGYTF.